This TCR beta chain was recovered during a study of T-cell memory formation after mild COVID-19. Study summary: Across donors, TCR clusters were largely donor specific. General study findings and limits: Of the contracting clones, CD4+ ones lay mainly in CM and EM, and CD8+ ones in EMRA. Confirmation was lacking for SARS-CoV-2 specificity of second-wave clones that peaked on day 37.

V was pared by 1 base and J by 5 bases, with 3 bases of the junction left unmatched. This CDR3 comprises 14 residues. Germline values: CDR1 LGHDT, CDR2 YNNKEL (reference sequence). A 5'RACE reaction primed in the constant segment made cDNA libraries of TCR alpha and TCR beta, and these carried sample barcodes and UMIs. TCRdb independently ran MiXCR on the 5' RACE reads; one entry per CDR3 protein. The data hold approximately 300,000 distinct CDR3 sequences, with approximately 8.4% observed a single time. Comments on this clonotype: Antigen: not known.

The TCR comes from a man younger than 35 who had mild COVID-19 (a few samples of this study predate the infection). Cell type and time point are not known. Sequencing was carried out using PBMCs or a T cell subset sorted from them (not recorded which). J is TRBJ1-1 and V is TRBV3-1, with 8 nucleotides matching TRBD1. DNA for the CDR3: TGTGCCAGCAGCCAAGCAGGGGGCAGTACTGAAGCTTTCTTT. Protein product: CASSQAGGSTEAFF.